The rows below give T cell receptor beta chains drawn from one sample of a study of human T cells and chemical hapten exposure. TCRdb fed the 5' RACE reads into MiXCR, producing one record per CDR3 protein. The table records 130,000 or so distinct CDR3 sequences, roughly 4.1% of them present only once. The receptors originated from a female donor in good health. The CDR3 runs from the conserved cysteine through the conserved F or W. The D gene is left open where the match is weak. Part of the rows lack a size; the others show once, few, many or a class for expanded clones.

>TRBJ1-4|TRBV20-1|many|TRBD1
TGCAGTGCTCGTCCGGGACAGGAAACTGAAAAACTGTTTTTT
CSARPGQETEKLFF
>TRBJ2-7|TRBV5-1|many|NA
TGCGCCAGCAGCGTCCAGGGGAGCTCCTACGAGCAGTACTTC
CASSVQGSSYEQYF
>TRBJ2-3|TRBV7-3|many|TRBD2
TGTGCCAGCACCTTGAGCGGGGGCCTCACAGATACGCAGTATTTT
CASTLSGGLTDTQYF
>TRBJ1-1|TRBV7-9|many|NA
TGTGCCAGCAGCAAAAATCAGGAAGCGGCTTTCTTT
CASSKNQEAAFF
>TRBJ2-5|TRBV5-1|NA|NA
TGCGCCAGCAGCTCAGGGGACTACCAGAAAAGTCAAGAGACCCAGTACTTC
CASSSGDYQKSQETQYF
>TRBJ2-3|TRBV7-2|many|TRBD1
TGTGCCAGCAGCGTCCACCAGGGGGCTGTAGATACGCAGTATTTT
CASSVHQGAVDTQYF
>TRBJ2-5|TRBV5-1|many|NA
TGCGCCAGCAGCTTACAACAGCACGAAGAGACCCAGTACTTC
CASSLQQHEETQYF
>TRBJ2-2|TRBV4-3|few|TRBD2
TGCGCCAGCAGCCAAGAGTACGGACTAGCGGGGGGAAGAGGGGAGCTGTTTTTT
CASSQEYGLAGGRGELFF
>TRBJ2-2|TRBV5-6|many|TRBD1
TGTGCCAGCAGAAAAAGCCGGGACAGGGTCCGGATAAAGAACACCGGGGAGCTGTTTTTT
CASRKSRDRVRIKNTGELFF
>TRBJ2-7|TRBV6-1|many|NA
TGTGCCAGCAGTGAAGCTAGTACCCTCGGAGGGGAGCAGTACTTC
CASSEASTLGGEQYF
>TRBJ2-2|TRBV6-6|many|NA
TGTGCCAGCCTGGGTGGCGGGGAGCTGTTTTTT
CASLGGGELFF
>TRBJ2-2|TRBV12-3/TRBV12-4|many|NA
TGTGCCAGCAGTCCACACCCCAGAGACGGGGAGCTGTTTTTT
CASSPHPRDGELFF
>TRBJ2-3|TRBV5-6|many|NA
TGTGCCAGCAGCTTGTCCGACAGGCGCACAGATACGCAGTATTTT
CASSLSDRRTDTQYF
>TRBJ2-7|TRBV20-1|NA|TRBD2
TGCAGTGCTAGAGGAGAGGCGGGGGGGCTCGACGAGCAGTACTTC
CSARGEAGGLDEQYF
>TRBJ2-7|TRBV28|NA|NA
TGTGCCAGCAGTTTTCAGCTACTTTACGAGCAGTACTTC
CASSFQLLYEQYF
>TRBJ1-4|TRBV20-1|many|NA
TGCAGTGCTAGAGTCGCATGGGGGGCAACTAATGAAAAACTGTTTTTT
CSARVAWGATNEKLFF
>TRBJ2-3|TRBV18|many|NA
TGTGCCAGCTCACCAAATCAGGACGGGACGCAGTATTTT
CASSPNQDGTQYF
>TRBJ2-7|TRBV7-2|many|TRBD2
TGTGCCAGCAGCCCGATTCTCCCGGGACTAGCGTCCCACGAGCAGTACTTC
CASSPILPGLASHEQYF
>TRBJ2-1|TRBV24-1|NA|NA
TGTGCCACCAGTGCCTCCGGACGAGCGAGTTACAATGAGCAGTTCTTC
CATSASGRASYNEQFF
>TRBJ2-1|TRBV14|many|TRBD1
TGTGCCAGCAGCTTCACAGGGGGTGCCCTCTACAATGAGCAGTTCTTC
CASSFTGGALYNEQFF
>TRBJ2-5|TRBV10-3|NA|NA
TGTGCCATGGGCGCAGCCGACCAAGAGACCCAGTACTTC
CAMGAADQETQYF
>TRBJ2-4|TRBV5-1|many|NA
TGCGCCAGCAGCACCCTGACAGGTGCTATTCAGTACTTC
CASSTLTGAIQYF
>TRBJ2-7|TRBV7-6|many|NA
TGTGCCAGCAGCTTAGGGGATGGTTACGAGCAGTACTTC
CASSLGDGYEQYF
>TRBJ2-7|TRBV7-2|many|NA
TGTGCCAGCAGCTTTACGGGGCAGCCCCACTACGAGCAGTACTTC
CASSFTGQPHYEQYF
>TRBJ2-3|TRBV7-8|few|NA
TGTGCCAGCAGCCCCTCCTGGATCGGCACAGATACGCAGTATTTT
CASSPSWIGTDTQYF
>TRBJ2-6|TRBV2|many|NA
TGTGCCAAACTATCAACAAGGTTTAGCTCTGGGGCCAACGTCCTGACTTTC
CAKLSTRFSSGANVLTF
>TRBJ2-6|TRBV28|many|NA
TGTGCCAGCAGTCGAACAGGCCTCCGAGCCAACGTCCTGACTTTC
CASSRTGLRANVLTF
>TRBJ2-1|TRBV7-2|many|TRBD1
TGTGCCAGCAGCCCCTTCCGCAGGGGGATCAATGAGCAGTTCTTC
CASSPFRRGINEQFF
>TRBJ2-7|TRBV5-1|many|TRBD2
TGCGCCAGCAGCTTGATAAGGACTAGGGGCGAGCAGTACTTC
CASSLIRTRGEQYF
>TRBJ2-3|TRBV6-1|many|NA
TGTGCCAGCAGTGAACACAGGCCAGGCGCTACGCAGTATTTT
CASSEHRPGATQYF
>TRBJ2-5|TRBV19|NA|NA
TGTGCCAGTAGCAGCAAAGAGACCCAGTACTTC
CASSSKETQYF
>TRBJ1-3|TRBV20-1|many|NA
TGCAGTGCCTCCTTCGCGGGAGGCCACTCTGGAAACACCATATATTTT
CSASFAGGHSGNTIYF
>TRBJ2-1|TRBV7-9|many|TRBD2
TGTGCCAGCAGCCAGGGACTAGCGGGGGGCGAGAGGCAGTTCTTC
CASSQGLAGGERQFF
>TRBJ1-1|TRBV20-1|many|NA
TGCAGTGCTAGACTTAAACAGGGTCGGTCCACTGAAGCTTTCTTT
CSARLKQGRSTEAFF
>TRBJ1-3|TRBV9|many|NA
TGTGCCAGCAGCGTAAGTCAGGTTCCTGGAAACACCATATATTTT
CASSVSQVPGNTIYF
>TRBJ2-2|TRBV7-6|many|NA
TGTGCCAGCAGCCCCCAACAGAACACCGGGGAGCTGTTTTTT
CASSPQQNTGELFF
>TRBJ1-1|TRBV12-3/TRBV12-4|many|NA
TGTGCCAGCAGTTTAGCTATTAGGACACCGGTTCCAGGAGGGGCTTTCTTT
CASSLAIRTPVPGGAFF
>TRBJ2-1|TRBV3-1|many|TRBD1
TGTGCCAGCAGCGAGAGGGGGCGTAGCAATGAGCAGTTCTTC
CASSERGRSNEQFF
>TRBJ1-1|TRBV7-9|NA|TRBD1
TGTGCCAGCAGCCCGTACAGGACAGGAAACACTGAAGCTTTCTTT
CASSPYRTGNTEAFF
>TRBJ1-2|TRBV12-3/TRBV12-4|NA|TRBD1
TGTGCCAGCACCAGGGACAGATCTATGTGGGGCTACACCTTC
CASTRDRSMWGYTF
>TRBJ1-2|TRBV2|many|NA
TGTGCCAGCAGTGGGGGACCGGGGTTAGGCTACACCTTC
CASSGGPGLGYTF
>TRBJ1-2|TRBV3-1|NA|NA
TGTGCCAGCAGCCGGGGGACCCCAGAAGGCGACACCTTC
CASSRGTPEGDTF
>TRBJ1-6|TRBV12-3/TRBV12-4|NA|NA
TGTGCCAGCAGTCTAGTGGTTTTGGGAGGTTCACCCCTCCACTTT
CASSLVVLGGSPLHF
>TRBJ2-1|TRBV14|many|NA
TGTGCCAGCAGCCAAGAACCGGGACCACCCAATGAGCAGTTCTTC
CASSQEPGPPNEQFF
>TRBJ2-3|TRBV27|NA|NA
TGTGCCAGCAGTTCCTTATACCGTAGCACAGATACGCAGTATTTT
CASSSLYRSTDTQYF
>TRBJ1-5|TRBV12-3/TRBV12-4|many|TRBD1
TGTGCCAGCAGTTTCACAGGGGGCGCGTCAAATCAGCCCCAGCATTTT
CASSFTGGASNQPQHF
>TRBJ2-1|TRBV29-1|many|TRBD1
TGCAGCGCCGCCGGAACAGGGGGTCCAGATGAGCAGTTCTTC
CSAAGTGGPDEQFF
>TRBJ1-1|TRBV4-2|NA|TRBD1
TGTGCCAGCAGCGAGGACAGGGTCTGTGACACTGAAGCTTTCTTT
CASSEDRVCDTEAFF
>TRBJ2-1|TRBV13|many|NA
TGTGCCAGCAGCTTATATCCTCTACACAATGAGCAGTTCTTC
CASSLYPLHNEQFF
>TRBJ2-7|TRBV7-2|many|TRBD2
TGTGCCAGCAGCCGCCCCGGGACTAGCGGCTACGAGCAGTACTTC
CASSRPGTSGYEQYF
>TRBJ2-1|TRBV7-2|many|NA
TGTGCCAGCAGCTTAGCGGGCAACAATGAGCAGTTCTTC
CASSLAGNNEQFF
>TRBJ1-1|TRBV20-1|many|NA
TGCAGTGCTAGACCGTGGACTGAAGCTTTCTTT
CSARPWTEAFF
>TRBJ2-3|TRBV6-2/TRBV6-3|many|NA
TGTGCCAGCAGAGACGGGACTGCCACAGATACGCAGTATTTT
CASRDGTATDTQYF
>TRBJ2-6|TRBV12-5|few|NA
TGTGCTAGTGGGAACTCTGGGGCCAACGTCCTGACTTTC
CASGNSGANVLTF
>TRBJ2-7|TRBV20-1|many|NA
TGCAGTGCTAGAGATGGGGGGGGGCCCTACGAGCAGTACTTC
CSARDGGGPYEQYF
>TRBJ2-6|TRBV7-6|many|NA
TGTGCCAGCAGCTTCAGCAGGGGCTCTGGGGCCAACGTCCTGACTTTC
CASSFSRGSGANVLTF
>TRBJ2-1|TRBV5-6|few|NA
TGTGCCAGCAGATTAACAGGGTTTTTGGGGGTGGGCCATGAGCAGTTCTTC
CASRLTGFLGVGHEQFF